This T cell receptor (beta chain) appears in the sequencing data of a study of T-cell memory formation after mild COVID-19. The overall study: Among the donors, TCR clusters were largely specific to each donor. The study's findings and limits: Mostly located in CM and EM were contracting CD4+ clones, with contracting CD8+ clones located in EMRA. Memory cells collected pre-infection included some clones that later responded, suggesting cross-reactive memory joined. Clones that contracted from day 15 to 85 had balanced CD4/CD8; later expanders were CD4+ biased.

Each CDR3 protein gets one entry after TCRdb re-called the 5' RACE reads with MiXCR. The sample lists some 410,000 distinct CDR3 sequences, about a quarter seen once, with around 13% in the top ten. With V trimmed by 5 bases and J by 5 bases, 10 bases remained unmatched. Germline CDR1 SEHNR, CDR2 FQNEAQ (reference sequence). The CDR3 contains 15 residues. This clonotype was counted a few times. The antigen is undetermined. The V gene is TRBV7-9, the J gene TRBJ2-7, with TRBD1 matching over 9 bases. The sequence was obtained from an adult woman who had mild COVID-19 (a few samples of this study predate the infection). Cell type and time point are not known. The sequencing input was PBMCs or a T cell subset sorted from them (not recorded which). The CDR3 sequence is CASSPVAGQGNEQYF. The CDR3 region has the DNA TGTGCCAGCAGCCCCGTTGCAGGACAGGGGAACGAGCAGTACTTC.